Sequencing of this T cell receptor beta chain was carried out in a study of blood T cell repertoires in COVID-19. Overall study: From T cells, B-cell-depleted T cells, or PBMCs came the material, which was cDNA or gDNA.

Authors' processing steps: From reference gene primer amplification, estimates of nucleated cell counts were derived. Method: immunoSEQ multiplex PCR; TCRdb's copy keeps in-frame clones and lacks some. The D gene and trimming were derived from the DNA, and the V and J assignments and clone size from that table. The data contain around 340,000 clones, approximately 82% of them singletons. This clone has a single count. Germline CDR1 MNHEY, CDR2 SVGEGT. The V end lost 2 bases, the J end lost 11 bases, and 8 bases lay between the germline ends. The CDR3 contains 11 residues. Material: peripheral blood. The chain recombines TRBV6-2 or TRBV6-3 with TRBJ2-3; a weak D match, TRBD2 (6 bases). The receptor was isolated from a man younger than 45 with active or convalescent COVID-19. CDR3 in amino acids: CASSYGGGQYF. As DNA, the CDR3 is TGTGCCAGCAGTTACGGGGGAGGGCAGTATTTT.